This TCR beta chain is from a study of cytomegalovirus exposure and HLA in healthy donors. V was clipped by 3 bases and J by 6 bases; unmatched bases: 8. Germline values: CDR1 SGHNT, CDR2 YYREEE (reference sequence). This CDR3 is 15 amino acids long. The study's findings and limits: A cluster of highly shared sequence variants was likely a sequencing artifact. Across all donors, roughly uniform sequencing depth was an assumption of the presence/absence analyses. The productive fraction for most TCR beta V segments was about 87% or about 30% in an earlier analysis.

With 60 Vbeta and 13 Jbeta primers, the PCR was carried out. Profiled with immunoSEQ multiplex PCR; TCRdb holds only in-frame clones, not every one. Among roughly 120,000 clones, roughly 79% were seen once, and the ten largest hold 1.5% to 2%. Donors in the study were healthy people who gave bone marrow. Turning to this clone: Its antigen is currently unknown.

The TCR comes from a woman between 18 and 29 years old in good health and CMV-seronegative. The sequenced sample was PBMCs. The V gene is TRBV5-4, the J gene TRBJ1-4; 7 bases agree with TRBD1. The CDR3 region has the DNA TGTGCCAGCAGCTCCGGGACAGACGCTTATGAAAAACTGTTTTTT. Translation gives CASSSGTDAYEKLFF.